The rows below give T cell receptor beta chains drawn from one sample of a study of vaccination effects on CD4 cells after COVID-19. These receptors have no identified antigens. TCRdb's table, derived via immunoSEQ multiplex PCR, lists solely in-frame clones and lacks some. Of some 49,000 clones in the sample, 74% were seen once. Specimen: CD4+ T cells from PBMCs cultured without peptide, collected before COVID-19 vaccination. The receptors were gathered from a human donor who had a prior SARS-CoV-2 infection. Each CDR3 is given with its conserved first and last residue. The order of the fields is D gene, clone size, V gene, J gene, CDR3 DNA, CDR3 protein. A D gene is named only where the DNA matches it firmly. Only some rows state a clone size, as once, few, many or a class for expanded clones.

TRBD1,once,TRBV19,TRBJ2-3,TGTGCCAGTAGTATCCCCCGGCAGGGGGGCACAGATACGCAGTATTTT,CASSIPRQGGTDTQYF
TRBD2,.,TRBV18,TRBJ2-1,TGTGCCAGCTCAGGGGGGGTCCCCTACAATGAGCAGTTCTTC,CASSGGVPYNEQFF
.,.,TRBV7-9,TRBJ2-7,TGTGCCAGCAGCTTAATTGGGACTGCTAGCGAGCAGTACTTC,CASSLIGTASEQYF
TRBD1,.,TRBV5-1,TRBJ2-1,TGCGCCAGCGGACACGGGACAGTTTACAATGAGCAGTTCTTC,CASGHGTVYNEQFF
.,once,TRBV18,TRBJ2-7,TGTGCCAGCTCACCGCTACCGGGCGACACTCCTCTCGAGCAGTACTTC,CASSPLPGDTPLEQYF
TRBD1,few,TRBV9,TRBJ2-7,TGTGCCAGCAGCGCCCAGGGACAGGGCCGCGAGCAGTACTTC,CASSAQGQGREQYF
.,.,TRBV18,TRBJ2-2,TGTGCCAGCTCACTAAACGGCGGGTGGAACACCGGGGAGCTGTTTTTT,CASSLNGGWNTGELFF
.,.,TRBV5-4,TRBJ2-3,TGTGCCAGCAGCTTGGATTCAGATACGCAGTATTTT,CASSLDSDTQYF
.,.,TRBV11-2,TRBJ2-7,TGTGCCAGCAGCTTAGGCCGGAACTCCTACGAGCAGTACTTC,CASSLGRNSYEQYF
.,.,TRBV5-1,TRBJ2-6,TGCGCCAGCAGCTTGGACATGGGGGCGGCGGGGGCCAACGTCCTGACTTTC,CASSLDMGAAGANVLTF
.,.,TRBV5-6,TRBJ1-2,TGTGCCAGCAGCTTTTTGACAGACTATGGCTACACCTTC,CASSFLTDYGYTF
.,once,TRBV21-1,TRBJ2-1,TGTGCCAGCAGCTCGAGGGTATCGGGACAGGGGGTTGGTGAGCAGTTCTTC,CASSSRVSGQGVGEQFF
.,.,TRBV30,TRBJ2-1,TGTGCCTGGAGTGTACTGTCTAGTAATGAGCAGTTCTTC,CAWSVLSSNEQFF
.,once,TRBV5-1,TRBJ2-1,TGCGCCAGCAGCTTGGTGGAAGCGCATGAGCAGTTCTTC,CASSLVEAHEQFF
TRBD2,.,TRBV11-3,TRBJ2-4,TGTGCCAGCAGCAGCATATATGGGCTAGCGGAGAGGGGAAACATTCAGTACTTC,CASSSIYGLAERGNIQYF
.,.,TRBV30,TRBJ2-7,TGTGCCTGGAGTGGGTGGGGAGAGGGGGACGAGCAGTACTTC,CAWSGWGEGDEQYF
.,.,TRBV6-5,TRBJ2-7,TGTGCCAGCAGCCCCGAAGGGGCGGGCTCCTACGAGCAGTACTTC,CASSPEGAGSYEQYF
.,once,TRBV30,TRBJ2-7,TGTGCCTGGAGTAAAGGGGGATCCTCCTACGAGCAGTACTTC,CAWSKGGSSYEQYF
.,.,TRBV2,TRBJ1-5,TGTGCCAGCAGTCTGGGCCCAGATCAGCCCCAGCATTTT,CASSLGPDQPQHF
TRBD2,.,TRBV5-4,TRBJ2-5,TGTGCCAGCAGAAAGGGACTAGCGGGAGACGGGGAGACCCAGTACTTC,CASRKGLAGDGETQYF
TRBD2,.,TRBV4-3,TRBJ2-2,TGCGCCAGCAGCCAAGAAGCGGGGCAGAACACCGGGGAGCTGTTTTTT,CASSQEAGQNTGELFF
.,.,TRBV19,TRBJ2-5,TGTGCCAGTAGTCCGCCGGGCTTGAGGGGCGAGACCCAGTACTTC,CASSPPGLRGETQYF
.,.,TRBV27,TRBJ1-2,TGTGCCAGTTCCCTCGACGGGGGGATGAATGGCTACACCTTC,CASSLDGGMNGYTF
.,.,TRBV3-1/TRBV3-2,TRBJ2-1,TGTGCCAGCAGCCCGGGGGCGGGGGCGCCGTACAATGAGCAGTTCTTC,CASSPGAGAPYNEQFF
TRBD2,.,TRBV5-1,TRBJ2-3,TGCGCCAGCGGCATTAGCGGGGGACCAGATACGCAGTATTTT,CASGISGGPDTQYF
.,.,TRBV15,TRBJ1-1,TGTGCCACCAGCAGGAGAGAGGCGGTGATGAACACTGAAGCTTTCTTT,CATSRREAVMNTEAFF
TRBD2,few,TRBV28,TRBJ2-3,TGTGCCAGCAGAGGCCTGAGGCTAGCGGGCACAGATACGCAGTATTTT,CASRGLRLAGTDTQYF
TRBD1,.,TRBV9,TRBJ1-6,TGTGCCAGCAGTGGGAGGGGGCCTAATTCACCCCTCCACTTT,CASSGRGPNSPLHF
.,.,TRBV9,TRBJ1-2,TGTGCCAGCAGCCCTCGAGTTCGGGATACTAACTATGGCTACACCTTC,CASSPRVRDTNYGYTF
TRBD2,.,TRBV5-1,TRBJ2-1,TGCGCCAGCAGCTCAGCTTTGGGGATAAGCGGGGACTACTCCTACAATGAGCAGTTCTTC,CASSSALGISGDYSYNEQFF
.,.,TRBV10-3,TRBJ2-3,TGTGCCATCAGTGAGGTTATGGTTACAGATACGCAGTATTTT,CAISEVMVTDTQYF
.,.,TRBV5-8,TRBJ1-2,TGTGCCAGCAGCTTCTCGAGGGGGGCGGGGAATGGCTACACCTTC,CASSFSRGAGNGYTF
.,.,TRBV24-1,TRBJ2-3,TGTGCCACCAGTGACCTAAAAAACATGGGCCGCACAGATACGCAGTATTTT,CATSDLKNMGRTDTQYF
TRBD2,.,TRBV7-2,TRBJ2-5,TGTGCCAGCAGCCCGGGACTAGCGCAAGAGACCCAGTACTTC,CASSPGLAQETQYF
.,.,TRBV29-1,TRBJ1-1,TGCAGCGTTGAGGGTGCTATCACGTGGAGCACTGAAGCTTTCTTT,CSVEGAITWSTEAFF
.,.,TRBV5-1,TRBJ2-2,TGCGCCAGCAGCTTGGAGGCTAGCGCCGGGGAGCTGTTTTTT,CASSLEASAGELFF
TRBD1,.,TRBV10-3,TRBJ1-2,TGTGCCATCAGTGATGGGTCGGCAGGGGGGGCCTTTAACTATGGCTACACCTTC,CAISDGSAGGAFNYGYTF
.,few,TRBV3-1/TRBV3-2,TRBJ2-7,TGTGCCAGCAGCCATGCGGCGGCCAGCTCCTACGAGCAGTACTTC,CASSHAAASSYEQYF
.,.,TRBV7-2,TRBJ2-7,TGTGCCAGCAGCCGGGGTTGGCAGACCTACGAGCAGTACTTC,CASSRGWQTYEQYF
TRBD1,.,TRBV5-6,TRBJ2-6,TGTGCCAGCAGCTTGTACCGGAGACAGGGGGCGTCTGGGGCCAACGTCCTGACTTTC,CASSLYRRQGASGANVLTF
.,few,TRBV5-6,TRBJ2-1,TGTGCCAGCAGCCCTGGACAGCGGTCCTACAATGAGCAGTTCTTC,CASSPGQRSYNEQFF
TRBD2,.,TRBV11-2,TRBJ2-5,TGTGCCAGCAGCTTAGGTGCTAGCGGGGGGCAGCAAGAGACCCAGTACTTC,CASSLGASGGQQETQYF
.,.,TRBV19,TRBJ2-1,TGTGCCAGTAGGGCGGGACTCCTCTCCTACAATGAGCAGTTCTTC,CASRAGLLSYNEQFF
.,once,TRBV12-3/TRBV12-4,TRBJ2-7,TGTGCCAGCAGTCTCGTAGCCCGCGAGCAGTACTTC,CASSLVAREQYF
.,few,TRBV6-6,TRBJ2-7,TGTGCCAGCAGTTACTCGAGTAGCGAGCAGTACTTC,CASSYSSSEQYF
.,.,TRBV6-2/TRBV6-3,TRBJ1-5,TGTGCCAGCAGTTATCAGATATCAGGGCCCCAGCATTTT,CASSYQISGPQHF
.,.,TRBV19,TRBJ2-1,TGTGCCAGTAGTATAGAAGCCTTTTTTGGCAATGAGCAGTTCTTC,CASSIEAFFGNEQFF
.,.,TRBV12-3/TRBV12-4,TRBJ2-2,TGTGCCAGCAGAAAACGCGGGGAGCTGTTTTTT,CASRKRGELFF
TRBD1,.,TRBV6-5,TRBJ1-2,TGTGCCAGCAGTCCCCGACAGGGGCACTATGGCTACACCTTC,CASSPRQGHYGYTF
.,.,TRBV13,TRBJ2-7,TGTGCCAGCAGCGTAACCGAGGGTGAGCCCTACGAGCAGTACTTC,CASSVTEGEPYEQYF
TRBD1,.,TRBV27,TRBJ2-1,TGTGCCAGCAGTTTATATACTCACAGGGGGACTTTACCTAATGAGCAGTTCTTC,CASSLYTHRGTLPNEQFF
.,.,TRBV19,TRBJ2-2,TGTGCCAGTAGTATAGCCCAAGGCGGGGAGCTGTTTTTT,CASSIAQGGELFF
.,.,TRBV6-1,TRBJ1-2,TGTGCCAGCAGAGTGGAGTCTAACTATGGCTACACCTTC,CASRVESNYGYTF
.,.,TRBV5-6,TRBJ2-2,TGTGCCAGCAGCTTGGGGGAGGTTCTTAACACCGGGGAGCTGTTTTTT,CASSLGEVLNTGELFF